Listed below are T cell receptor beta chains from one sample, sequenced in a study of breast tumors, draining lymph nodes, adjacent tissues. Each CDR3 protein gets one entry after TCRdb re-called the multiplex PCR reads with MiXCR. This sample has 150,000 to 200,000 distinct CDR3 sequences, with 33% found just once. The sequencing input was axillary lymph node tissue. Receptor source: a female donor with breast cancer. Some clones in this sample may be carry-over from other donors' samples. The CDR3 runs from the conserved cysteine through the conserved F or W. Each record gives: J gene, V gene, CDR3 protein.

J gene: TRBJ2-1
V gene: TRBV12-3/TRBV12-4
CDR3 protein: CASSFRRGSLNEQFF

J gene: TRBJ1-2
V gene: TRBV5-6
CDR3 protein: CASSLKREIYGYTF

J gene: TRBJ1-6
V gene: TRBV20-1
CDR3 protein: CSARGQAAGSPLHF

J gene: TRBJ2-7
V gene: TRBV6-5
CDR3 protein: CASSYRHTNYEQYF

J gene: TRBJ1-2
V gene: TRBV14
CDR3 protein: CASSQDRSYGYTF

J gene: TRBJ1-4
V gene: TRBV6-1
CDR3 protein: CASSPWGQTNEKLFF

J gene: TRBJ1-1
V gene: TRBV7-6
CDR3 protein: CASSLELLPGEAFF

J gene: TRBJ1-4
V gene: TRBV20-1
CDR3 protein: CSARSPRGNEKLFF

J gene: TRBJ2-7
V gene: TRBV20-1
CDR3 protein: CSARDFSEQYF

J gene: TRBJ1-5
V gene: TRBV19
CDR3 protein: CASSIGPRSVRNQPQHF

J gene: TRBJ2-1
V gene: TRBV12-3/TRBV12-4
CDR3 protein: CASRMTSGSIYEQFF